A single sample gave rise to the 18 T cell receptor beta chains below, sequenced in a study of OX40 agonist ivuxolimab in advanced cancers. Assay used: immunoSEQ multiplex PCR; TCRdb lists only in-frame clones, some missing. Seen here are tens of thousands of clones, about nine tenths observed once, and the top ten hold about 24%. Material: CD4+ or CD8+ T cells sorted from blood, obtained in a trial of the OX40 agonist ivuxolimab. The receptors derive from an adult with an advanced solid tumor such as melanoma, head and neck, liver or kidney cancer.

The rearrangement uses TRBV10-2 and TRBJ2-7; either TRBD1 or TRBD2 may supply D (5 bases each). The CDR3 contains 14 residues. The V and J ends lost 7 bases and 3 bases respectively, with 16 bases between them. Germline loops: CDR1 WSHSY, CDR2 SAAADI. The CDR3 spells CASTPGPPDYEQYF. In nucleotides, the CDR3 is TGCGCCAGCACCCCGGGACCCCCGGACTACGAGCAGTACTTC.

The CDR3 region is CASSIDSGAGTYNEQFF. Written as DNA, the CDR3 is TGTGCCAGCAGCATAGATAGCGGGGCTGGCACCTACAATGAGCAGTTCTTC. This sequence joins TRBV7-9 and TRBJ2-1; 8 positions agree with TRBD2. J was trimmed by 2 bases and V by 5 bases; bases with no gene match: 11. CDR3 length: 17 residues. Per germline, CDR1 SEHNR and CDR2 FQNEAQ (reference sequence).

The rearrangement joins TRBV5-4 to TRBJ2-1, with a possible D match to TRBD2 (6 bases). Germline V lookup: CDR1 SGHNT, CDR2 YYREEE (reference sequence). V was shortened by 0 bases and J by 4 bases, with 17 bases between the two germline ends. The CDR3 spans 17 residues. CDR3 in DNA: TGTGCCAGCAGCTTGGCCTGGGTGGGAGGCCTATACAATGAGCAGTTCTTC. It codes for CASSLAWVGGLYNEQFF.

The rearrangement uses TRBV7-9 and TRBJ2-7, with TRBD2 identical over 14 bases. This CDR3 contains 15 residues. The J segment lost 3 bases and the V segment lost 7 bases, leaving 5 bases of the junction unmatched. The V gene's germline CDR1 is SEHNR and CDR2 FQNEAQ (reference sequence). The DNA of the CDR3 is TGTGCCAGCACCATCGGACTAGCGGGAGGCTACGAGCAGTACTTC. It translates to CASTIGLAGGYEQYF.

By share of the sample, this clone is large. The chain combines TRBV10-2 with TRBJ2-7; 8 bases line up with TRBD1. Germline lookup yields CDR1 WSHSY and CDR2 SAAADI. J was trimmed by 5 bases and V by 7 bases; bases with no gene match: 10. The CDR3 has 14 residues. CDR3 sequence: CASNEKGQAHEQYF. CDR3 bases: TGCGCCAGCAATGAAAAGGGACAGGCCCACGAGCAGTACTTC.

The chain recombines TRBV7-8 with TRBJ2-7, with D possibly TRBD1 on 6 matching bases. Germline values: CDR1 SGHVS, CDR2 FQNEAQ. Deletions cut 5 bases from V and 4 bases from J, with 18 bases between. CDR3 length: 15 residues. The CDR3 DNA follows: TGTGCCAGCAGCCTTGGGACAACAAGTCAATACGAGCAGTACTTC. Amino acid sequence: CASSLGTTSQYEQYF.

CDR3 bases: TGTGCCAGTAGCTGGACAGGGGGCGCCGAGCAGCCCCAGCATTTT. It codes for CASSWTGGAEQPQHF. The chain carries TRBV19 and TRBJ1-5, with 11 bases aligning to TRBD1. The germline V gene has CDR1 LNHDA and CDR2 SQIVND (reference sequence). The V and J ends lost 6 bases and 7 bases, in that order; junction bases with no gene match: 8. The CDR3 covers 15 residues.

The genes are TRBV4-1 and TRBJ2-5; the D is unclear. Between the trimmed V and J ends, which lost 0 bases and 4 bases, there was a span of 18 bases. Germline loops: CDR1 MGHRA, CDR2 YSYEKL. The CDR3 runs 17 residues. CDR3 amino acids: CASSQDITQVLVETQYF. Written as DNA, the CDR3 is TGCGCCAGCAGCCAAGATATCACGCAGGTCTTAGTAGAGACCCAGTACTTC.

V usage is TRBV10-3 and J usage is TRBJ2-2, with 12 nucleotides matching TRBD2. V was pared by 0 bases and J by 1 base, with 0 bases of the junction left unmatched. Germline CDR1 is ENHRY and CDR2 is SYGVKD. The CDR3 has 17 residues. The CDR3, as DNA: TGTGCCATCAGTGAGTCGGGACTAGCGGGGAACACCGGGGAGCTGTTTTTT. This gives the protein CAISESGLAGNTGELFF.

The V call is TRBV4-2, the J call TRBJ1-2, with D possibly being TRBD1 (5 bases). Deletions cut 2 bases from V and 1 base from J, with 11 bases between. The CDR3 is 15 amino acids. Germline lookup yields CDR1 LGHNA and CDR2 YNFKEQ. DNA for the CDR3: TGTGCCAGCAGCCAAATTGGGACCGATAACTATGGCTACACCTTC. Translated, it gives CASSQIGTDNYGYTF.

This rearrangement joins TRBV7-9 to TRBJ1-1, with D possibly TRBD1 on 6 matching bases. This CDR3 region has 19 residues. V was shortened by 0 bases and J by 0 bases, with 20 bases between the two germline ends. Germline V gives CDR1 SEHNR, CDR2 FQNEAQ (reference sequence). Here the CDR3 DNA reads TGTGCCAGCAGCTTAGCTGGTTGGGCAGGGGCTGATATGAACACTGAAGCTTTCTTT. The encoded protein is CASSLAGWAGADMNTEAFF.

The chain couples TRBV7-9 to TRBJ1-1, with D possibly being TRBD1 (5 bases). Per germline, CDR1 SEHNR and CDR2 FQNEAQ (reference sequence). The CDR3 spans 18 residues. Trimming removed 5 bases at V and 0 bases at J, with 22 bases between. The CDR3 loop reads CASSTAVMGLEMNTEAFF. CDR3 DNA sequence: TGTGCCAGCAGCACCGCGGTGATGGGGCTGGAAATGAACACTGAAGCTTTCTTT.

The gene calls are TRBV9 and TRBJ2-1; D is uncertain. Trimming stripped 0 bases from V and 6 bases from J, with 10 bases between. Per germline, CDR1 SGDLS and CDR2 YYNGEE. The CDR3 extends over 14 amino acids. CDR3 residues: CASSVEASPNEQFF. The DNA for the CDR3 is TGTGCCAGCAGCGTAGAGGCCAGCCCCAATGAGCAGTTCTTC.

The chain carries TRBV2 and TRBJ1-1, with D unresolved. This CDR3 is built from 13 residues. The germline V gene encodes CDR1 SNHLY and CDR2 FYNNEI. V gave up 0 bases and J gave up 2 bases, with 4 bases separating them. The CDR3 spells CASSEAENTEAFF. CDR3 coding DNA: TGTGCCAGCAGTGAAGCAGAAAACACTGAAGCTTTCTTT.

CDR3 region: CASSLGGANNEQFF. The CDR3 nucleotides are TGCGCCAGCAGCTTGGGCGGGGCCAACAATGAGCAGTTCTTC. The chain is built from TRBV5-1 and TRBJ2-1; possibly TRBD2 for D (6 bases). The CDR3 contains 14 residues. The germline CDR1 and CDR2 sequences are SGHRS and YFSETQ. V lost 0 bases and J lost 5, with 9 bases in between.

This clone was seen a handful of times. The chain employs TRBV27 and TRBJ1-6, with TRBD1 identical over 8 bases. This CDR3 has 18 amino acids. The junction had 15 bases not matched to a gene; V was cut back by 6 bases and J by 5 bases. Germline V gene data show CDR1 as MNHEY and CDR2 as SMNVEV (reference sequence). The DNA of the CDR3 is TGTGCCAGCAGACCTGAAGCCGGGACAGGCCCTCATAATTCACCCCTCCACTTT. It yields the protein CASRPEAGTGPHNSPLHF.

V and J are TRBV6-6 and TRBJ1-2; no clear D. CDR3 length: 14 residues. Deletions cut 0 bases from V and 2 bases from J, with 7 bases between. Per germline, CDR1 MNHNY and CDR2 SVGAGI (reference sequence). The CDR3 bases are TGTGCCAGCAGTTACTCGGCAGCGAACTATGGCTACACCTTC. Encoded protein: CASSYSAANYGYTF.

The chain uses TRBV29-1 and TRBJ2-3; the D gene is possibly TRBD2 (5 bases). Trimming took 7 bases from V and 0 from J, leaving 14 bases between them. Germline V CDR1 and CDR2: SQVTM, ANQGSEA. The CDR3 runs to 14 residues. The CDR3 coding sequence is TGCAGCGCCGCCCGCGGCGGGAGCACAGATACGCAGTATTTT. It codes for CSAARGGSTDTQYF.